The clone carrying this TCR beta chain was seen ten or more times. The CDR3 runs 17 residues. Germline-derived CDR1 and CDR2 are SQVTM and ANQGSEA. The V end lost 4 bases, the J end lost 2 bases, and 22 bases lay between the germline ends. These data originate in a study of T-cell reconstitution after alpha-beta-depleted transplantation in children. Unique molecular identifiers featured in how the TCRbeta library was prepared. TCRdb re-called the PCR reads through MiXCR, storing one row per CDR3 protein. The sample has about 480,000 distinct CDR3 sequences, approximately 12% seen once. The material was PBMCs from the stem cell graft donor, obtained from the stem cell graft. This TCR was sampled from a human donor who donated a stem cell graft to a child with combined immunodeficiency. V usage is TRBV29-1 and J usage is TRBJ2-3; perhaps TRBD2 as D (5 bases). CDR3 in DNA: TGCAGCGTTGGAATCTCCCCCCTCGCGGGCTACACAGATACGCAGTATTTT. It is translated as CSVGISPLAGYTDTQYF.